This TCR beta chain was observed in a study of blood T cells in healthy people across ages. Study observations and caveats: A roughly linear fall in TCR beta diversity per million T cells was seen with increasing age. Comparison with aged donors showed that long-lived donors had more naive CD4+ cells and higher diversity.

Combining a sample-barcoded 5' primer with a J-beta primer mix, a second PCR ran for roughly 7 to 12 cycles. The authors tagged each cDNA molecule using a template-switch adaptor with 12 random nucleotides. MiXCR was run by TCRdb on the 5' RACE reads, yielding one entry per CDR3 protein. Here the sample spans 1,300,000 or so distinct CDR3 sequences, around 55% being singletons. Germline CDR1 SGHTA, CDR2 FQGNSA. V lost 5 bases and J lost 8, with 17 bases in between. The CDR3 is 14 amino acids. This clonotype has just a few counts. The antigen is unknown. The sequenced material came from blood. This clonotype was sampled from a man between 18 and 29 years old in good health. The V and J genes are TRBV7-2 and TRBJ2-3; D perhaps matches TRBD2 (6 bases). The CDR3 here is CASSPLRGKGTQYF. CDR3 DNA sequence: TGTGCCAGCAGCCCCCTCCGGGGGAAGGGTACGCAGTATTTT.